This entry lists 18 T cell receptor beta chains sequenced from one sample in a study of blood T cell repertoires in COVID-19. Data came from immunoSEQ multiplex PCR; TCRdb stores just in-frame clones and leaves some out. Counted here are about 92,000 clones, 55% to 80% occurring once; the ten biggest clones make up approximately 25%. Sequenced material: peripheral blood. The receptors come from a woman aged 55-70 years in a cohort sampled during active or convalescent COVID-19.

This chain connects TRBV13 to TRBJ2-2, with a weak D call TRBD1 (6 bases). Germline assignment: CDR1 PRHDT and CDR2 FYEKMQ (reference sequence). Between the trimmed V and J ends, which lost 1 base and 5 bases, there was a span of 11 bases. The CDR3 consists of 15 residues. CDR3 in amino acids: CASSLEGQKTGELFF. CDR3 DNA: TGTGCCAGCAGCTTAGAAGGACAGAAAACCGGGGAGCTGTTTTTT.

This chain uses TRBV21-1 with TRBJ2-4; the D call TRBD2 from the table was never checked on the DNA. TRBV21-1 is a listed pseudogene. The CDR3 runs 18 residues. In DNA form, the CDR3 reads TGTGCCAGCAGCAAAGTGGGAGCACCCCCTGGGGCCAAAAACATTCAGTACTTC. This codes for CASSKVGAPPGAKNIQYF.

V and J are TRBV6-5 and TRBJ2-7; TRBD2 is a possible D gene (5 bases). Per germline, CDR1 MNHEY and CDR2 SVGAGI. The CDR3 sequence is 14 residues long. V lost 0 bases to trimming and J lost 2 bases, with 8 bases between them. The DNA for the CDR3 is TGTGCCAGCAGTTACTCGTACGGGACCTACGAGCAGTACTTC. Translated, it gives CASSYSYGTYEQYF.

A single count supports this clone. The chain joins TRBV5-1 to TRBJ2-7; 8 bases are shared with TRBD2. The CDR3 is made up of 15 amino acids. From germline, CDR1 is SGHRS and CDR2 YFSETQ. V was pared by 0 bases and J by 4 bases, with 6 bases of the junction left unmatched. The CDR3 loop reads CASSLVRGGRYEQYF. CDR3 nucleotides: TGCGCCAGCAGCTTGGTTCGGGGGGGCCGATACGAGCAGTACTTC.

This clone came up once. This chain links TRBV7-6 with TRBJ2-2; 10 positions match TRBD2. Germline V gives CDR1 SGHVS, CDR2 FNYEAQ. The J segment lost 3 bases and the V segment lost 2 bases, leaving 9 bases of the junction unmatched. This CDR3 comprises 18 residues. The CDR3 DNA reads as TGTGCCAGCAGCTTAATCTCTAGCGGGGGAGCCCACACCGGGGAGCTGTTTTTT. This encodes CASSLISSGGAHTGELFF.

The genes are TRBV2 and TRBJ1-2, with D uncertain. Germline V gene data show CDR1 as SNHLY and CDR2 as FYNNEI. The CDR3 is 12 amino acids. V dropped 2 bases and J dropped 7 bases, with 8 bases sitting between them. CDR3 amino acids: CASSEWRSGYTF. The CDR3 DNA reads TGTGCCAGCAGTGAATGGAGGAGTGGCTACACCTTC.

This clone occurred a few times. The genes are TRBV7-6 and TRBJ1-4; 7 positions match TRBD1. The CDR3 loop spans 15 amino acids. Germline lookup yields CDR1 SGHVS and CDR2 FNYEAQ. The V segment lost 5 bases and the J segment 1 base; nucleotides outside the gene matches: 4. The chain's CDR3 is CASSRRQGTNEKLFF. Here the CDR3 DNA reads TGTGCCAGCAGCAGACGACAGGGAACTAATGAAAAACTGTTTTTT.

The gene calls are TRBV5-6 and TRBJ1-1, with 9 bases fitting TRBD1. Germline assignment: CDR1 SGHDT and CDR2 YYEEEE. The trim removed 1 base at V and 5 bases at J, leaving 9 bases unmatched. CDR3 size: 16 residues. The CDR3 reads CASSLLGQGRRTEAFF. CDR3 DNA sequence: TGTGCCAGCAGCTTGTTGGGACAGGGTAGACGGACTGAAGCTTTCTTT.

The chain is built from TRBV7-2 and TRBJ1-6, with TRBD1 identical over 9 bases. Trimming took 6 bases from V and 9 from J; bases not matched to a gene: 12. The CDR3 spans 16 residues. In germline, CDR1 is SGHTA, CDR2 FQGNSA. The CDR3 DNA is TGTGCCAGCAGTTTTCGCGGACAGGGGAAAGGTTCACCCCTCCACTTT. Encoded protein: CASSFRGQGKGSPLHF. Full variable domain (rest looked up from reference TRBV7-2 and TRBJ1-6): GAGVSQSPSNKVTEKGKDVELRCDPISGHTALYWYRQSLGQGLEFLIYFQGNSAPDKSGLPSDRFSAERTGGSVSTLTIQRTQQEDSAVYLCASSFRGQGKGSPLHFGNGTRLTVT.

The rearrangement uses TRBV27 and TRBJ1-5, with D hard to call. V was trimmed by 4 bases and J by 9 bases, leaving 16 bases between them. The CDR3 length is 14 residues. Germline loops: CDR1 MNHEY, CDR2 SMNVEV (reference sequence). CDR3 residues: CASSSLEYGSPQHF. CDR3 in DNA: TGTGCCAGCAGTTCCTTGGAGTACGGTTCGCCCCAGCATTTT.

The V call is TRBV9, the J call TRBJ2-7; 9 bases map to TRBD1. With 3 bases clipped from V and 3 bases from J, the junction kept 10 bases outside the gene matches. The CDR3 contains 16 residues. Germline V gene data show CDR1 as SGDLS and CDR2 as YYNGEE. The DNA of the CDR3 is TGTGCCAGCAGCGAGAGGGACAGGGATTTTCTCTACGAGCAGTACTTC. Protein: CASSERDRDFLYEQYF.

The chain employs TRBV29-1 and TRBJ2-4, with 10 bases fitting TRBD2. V was clipped by 3 bases and J by 1 base; unmatched bases: 3. The CDR3 length is 15 residues. CDR1 and CDR2 (germline): SQVTM, ANQGSEA. CDR3 coding DNA: TGCAGCGTTGAGAGCGGGGGGGCCGCCAAAAACATTCAGTACTTC. Translated, it gives CSVESGGAAKNIQYF.

The chain employs TRBV28 and TRBJ1-2, with D unresolved. Trimming took off 2 bases at V and 9 bases at J, with 13 bases between the two ends. The CDR3 is 13 amino acids. CDR1 is MDHEN, CDR2 SYDVKM, per germline. The CDR3 DNA reads TGTGCCAGCAGTTTAAAAGCCACCAAGAGCTACACCTTC. Protein product: CASSLKATKSYTF.

V is TRBV6-5 and J is TRBJ1-3; weak D call: TRBD1 (5 bases). With 0 bases removed from V and 1 base from J, the gap between germline ends came to 7 bases. CDR1 is MNHEY and CDR2 is SVGAGI in the germline V gene. This CDR3 has 15 residues. The CDR3 region is CASSYSGQSGNTIYF. For the CDR3, the DNA is TGTGCCAGCAGTTACTCGGGGCAATCTGGAAACACCATATATTTT.

The chain employs TRBV4-1 and TRBJ1-5, with TRBD1 matching over 7 bases. This CDR3 is 17 amino acids long. Germline V lookup: CDR1 MGHRA, CDR2 YSYEKL. The V and J ends lost 2 bases and 3 bases, in that order; junction bases with no gene match: 10. This CDR3 is CASSQTEGDRYNQPQHF. The DNA for the CDR3 is TGCGCCAGCAGCCAAACCGAGGGGGACAGATACAATCAGCCCCAGCATTTT.

The chain has TRBV4-2 and TRBJ2-4, with a tentative D call TRBD2 (6 bases). Trimming removed 2 bases from V and 4 bases from J, with 15 bases in between. Germline CDR1 and CDR2: LGHNA and YNFKEQ. The CDR3 consists of 16 residues. CDR3 nucleotides: TGTGCCAGCAGCCAATGGGGGGAACAGTCGAAAAACATTCAGTACTTC. Its protein product is CASSQWGEQSKNIQYF.

The table lists this clone with a few counts. The J gene is TRBJ2-7, the V gene TRBV30, with TRBD1 identical over 8 bases. V shed 5 bases and J 2 bases; nucleotides not matched to a gene: 2. Germline CDR1 and CDR2: GTSNPN and SVGIG (reference sequence). The CDR3 consists of 12 residues. The CDR3, as DNA: TGTGCCTGGGGACAGGGCCCCTACGAGCAGTACTTC. Its protein is CAWGQGPYEQYF.

The sample holds many counts of this clone. The chain joins TRBV4-2 to TRBJ1-1; D gene unclear. CDR1 and CDR2 (germline): LGHNA, YNFKEQ. The CDR3 contains 15 residues. V was cut by 4 bases and J by 0 bases, with 12 bases left in between. The CDR3 DNA is TGTGCCAGCAGCCGCTCCGGGTCGGTGAACACTGAAGCTTTCTTT. This gives the protein CASSRSGSVNTEAFF.